This record looks at one TCR beta chain sequence and its context. This table comes from immunoSEQ multiplex PCR, and its TCRdb copy is limited to in-frame clones, with some not included. Among approximately 90,000 clones listed, 84% were seen once. This sample was included in a study of PD-L1 blockade in urothelial cancer. Study details: The number of prior chemotherapy regimens per patient was 0 to 3.

Sample time point: pretreatment peripheral blood. The material sequenced was PBMCs, taken around atezolizumab (anti-PD-L1) treatment. This TCR derives from a man in his 60s with urothelial cancer.

CDR3 region: CASSFGQPSTDTQYF. The CDR3 coding sequence is TGTGCCAGCAGTTTTGGACAGCCTAGCACAGATACGCAGTATTTT. The V call is TRBV28, the J call TRBJ2-3; D perhaps matches TRBD1 (6 bases). V was clipped by 3 bases and J by 0 bases, with 10 bases between them. Germline V lookup: CDR1 MDHEN, CDR2 SYDVKM. The CDR3 sequence is 15 residues long.